The 13 T cell receptor beta chains reported below all come from one sample, sequenced in a study of shared clonotypes between healthy human individuals. Repertoires were generated with immunoSEQ multiplex PCR, while TCRdb's copy carries only in-frame clones and drops some. The data show 2.5 million or so clones, with roughly 92% seen just once and over 0.12% held by the top ten. The sample was naive CD4+ T cells sorted from blood. Described subset: CD45RA+ positively selected. The source of these receptors is a young man in good health.

V usage is TRBV5-1 and J usage is TRBJ2-1; TRBD2 matches 16 bases. The trim removed 4 bases at V and 16 bases at J, leaving 11 bases unmatched. Germline CDR1 is SGHRS and CDR2 is YFSETQ. The CDR3 runs to 15 residues. DNA for the CDR3: TGCGCCAGCAGCGTTGCCGGGACTAGCGGGGGGGCGGCCTTCTTC. Translated, it gives CASSVAGTSGGAAFF.

This chain uses TRBV2 with TRBJ2-3; no clear D. The CDR3 runs to 15 residues. The V end lost 0 bases, the J end lost 1 base, and 8 bases lay between the germline ends. Germline V gives CDR1 SNHLY, CDR2 FYNNEI. CDR3 nucleotides: TGTGCCAGCAGTGAAGCGGCGGTTGGCACAGATACGCAGTATTTT. Translating gives CASSEAAVGTDTQYF.

This chain connects TRBV5-4 to TRBJ2-7, with 8 bases lining up with TRBD2. The V gene end was trimmed by 0 bases and the J gene end by 0 bases; junction bases not matched to a gene: 2. The CDR3 length is 15 residues. The germline V gene has CDR1 SGHNT and CDR2 YYREEE (reference sequence). The chain's CDR3 is CASSLDGRASYEQYF. Here the CDR3 DNA reads TGTGCCAGCAGCTTGGACGGGAGGGCCTCCTACGAGCAGTACTTC.

This sequence joins TRBV5-1 and TRBJ2-1; the match to TRBD1 covers 9 bases. The CDR3 covers 15 residues. The germline gives CDR1 SGHRS, CDR2 YFSETQ. V shed 5 bases and J 6 bases; nucleotides not matched to a gene: 9. DNA of the CDR3: TGCGCCAGCAGTCCCGGGACAGGGTTTATCAATGAGCAGTTCTTC. This translates into CASSPGTGFINEQFF.

The chain has TRBV27 and TRBJ2-3, with D unresolved. This CDR3 spans 15 amino acids. Between the trimmed V and J ends, which lost 0 bases and 3 bases, there was a span of 10 bases. Looked up from germline, CDR1 is MNHEY and CDR2 is SMNVEV (reference sequence). The CDR3 here is CASSLSIAGTDTQYF. Written as DNA, the CDR3 is TGTGCCAGCAGTTTATCGATAGCCGGTACAGATACGCAGTATTTT.

The chain carries TRBV9 and TRBJ1-6; D is possibly TRBD1 (6 bases). The V gene's germline CDR1 is SGDLS and CDR2 YYNGEE. The CDR3 covers 13 residues. With 4 bases removed from V and 11 bases from J, the gap between germline ends came to 13 bases. This CDR3 reads CASSPEDRAPLHF. The CDR3 DNA reads TGTGCCAGCAGCCCAGAGGACAGAGCACCCCTCCACTTT. The variable domain in full, completed from reference TRBV9 and TRBJ1-6, reads DSGVTQTPKHLITATGQRVTLRCSPRSGDLSVYWYQQSLDQGLQFLIQYYNGEERAKGNILERFSAQQFPDLHSELNLSSLELGDSALYFCASSPEDRAPLHFGNGTRLTVT.

The V and J genes are TRBV19 and TRBJ2-5; 12 bases map to TRBD2. Germline lookup yields CDR1 LNHDA and CDR2 SQIVND (reference sequence). This CDR3 is built from 14 residues. V lost 7 bases, J lost 2 bases, and 2 bases stayed unmatched. CDR3 in amino acids: CASKTSGGQETQYF. The CDR3 DNA reads as TGTGCCAGTAAAACTAGCGGGGGGCAAGAGACCCAGTACTTC.

V and J are TRBV5-6 and TRBJ1-6, with a possible D match to TRBD1 (5 bases). This CDR3 has 15 amino acids. The V end lost 3 bases, the J end lost 7 bases, and 14 bases lay between the germline ends. Germline CDR1 and CDR2: SGHDT and YYEEEE. The CDR3 reads CASSSSGTGNSPLHF. CDR3 sequence (DNA): TGTGCCAGCAGCTCCTCGGGGACGGGGAATTCACCCCTCCACTTT.

In its sample, this clone was seen once. The V gene is TRBV9, the J gene TRBJ2-7, with D possibly being TRBD1 or TRBD2 (5 bases each). This CDR3 contains 14 residues. Trimming removed 4 bases at V and 4 bases at J, with 15 bases between. Germline loops: CDR1 SGDLS, CDR2 YYNGEE. The CDR3 DNA follows: TGTGCCAGCAGCCCGGGACCCCAACCTTACGAGCAGTACTTC. The encoded protein is CASSPGPQPYEQYF.

The chain combines TRBV7-9 with TRBJ2-5; D possibly corresponds to TRBD2 (5 bases). There are 15 residues in the CDR3. V was shortened by 3 bases and J by 2 bases, with 13 bases between the two germline ends. Germline values: CDR1 SEHNR, CDR2 FQNEAQ (reference sequence). CDR3 nucleotides: TGTGCCAGCAGCTTTGGACTGGAGGTACAAGAGACCCAGTACTTC. Translation gives CASSFGLEVQETQYF.

The chain carries TRBV7-9 and TRBJ2-6, with D unresolved. Trimming removed 1 base from V and 4 bases from J, with 8 bases in between. The CDR3 loop spans 15 amino acids. Germline assignment: CDR1 SEHNR and CDR2 FQNEAQ (reference sequence). The CDR3, as DNA: TGTGCCAGCAGCTTAGGGCCAGCCGGGGCCAACGTCCTGACTTTC. It encodes CASSLGPAGANVLTF. Complete variable domain (other parts from reference TRBV7-9 and TRBJ2-6): DTGVSQNPRHKITKRGQNVTFRCDPISEHNRLYWYRQTLGQGPEFLTYFQNEAQLEKSRLLSDRFSAERPKGSFSTLEIQRTEQGDSAMYLCASSLGPAGANVLTFGAGSRLTVL.

This clone was seen once. The chain carries TRBV11-2 and TRBJ2-4; the D is unclear. The V end was cut by 5 bases, the J end by 1 base, with 9 bases between. Germline CDR1 reads SGHAT; CDR2 reads FQNNGV. The CDR3 length is 14 residues. The DNA of the CDR3 is TGTGCCAGCAGCCCACTTCGGGCCAAAAACATTCAGTACTTC. Its translation: CASSPLRAKNIQYF. The full variable domain, in which reference TRBV11-2 and TRBJ2-4 provide the parts outside the CDR3, is EAGVAQSPRYKIIEKRQSVAFWCNPISGHATLYWYQQILGQGPKLLIQFQNNGVVDDSQLPKDRFSAERLKGVDSTLKIQPAKLEDSAVYLCASSPLRAKNIQYFGAGTRLSVL.

V gene TRBV12-5 combines with J gene TRBJ1-1, with TRBD1 matching over 10 bases. Losses at the gene ends were 6 bases for V and 3 bases for J; bases not matched to a gene: 7. CDR1 and CDR2 (germline): LGHNT, FRNRAP. The CDR3 is 15 residues long. CDR3 loop: CASGGQGTFDTEAFF. CDR3 in DNA: TGTGCTAGTGGGGGACAGGGGACTTTCGACACTGAAGCTTTCTTT.